The 10 T cell receptor beta chains below all came from one sample that was sequenced in a study of blood T cell repertoires in COVID-19. Sequencing was performed with immunoSEQ multiplex PCR; in TCRdb, only in-frame clones are kept and a portion is missing. This repertoire shows roughly 190,000 clones, roughly 83% found once; its top ten account for under 4%. Source material: PBMCs or T cells enriched from blood (not recorded which). Every receptor here comes from a woman aged 30 to 39 who had recovered from COVID-19.

This chain joins TRBV7-2 and TRBJ1-1, with 10 bases identical to TRBD1. Germline V CDR1 and CDR2: SGHTA, FQGNSA. The CDR3 runs 14 residues. Losses at the gene ends were 5 bases for V and 7 bases for J; bases not matched to a gene: 7. This CDR3 reads CASSLRQGAGEAFF. The CDR3 coding sequence is TGTGCCAGCAGCCTCCGACAGGGGGCGGGTGAAGCTTTCTTT.

This clone was observed a handful of times. The chain uses TRBV11-2 and TRBJ2-7; D perhaps matches TRBD1 (5 bases). Trimming shortened V by 1 base and J by 3 bases, and 7 bases separated the two germline ends. This CDR3 has 13 amino acids. CDR1 is SGHAT and CDR2 is FQNNGV in the germline V gene. CDR3 amino acids: CASSLGQIYEQYF. Here the CDR3 DNA reads TGTGCCAGCAGCTTAGGACAGATCTACGAGCAGTACTTC.

The rearrangement joins TRBV6-5 to TRBJ2-1; 11 bases line up with TRBD2. The trim removed 6 bases at V and 7 bases at J, leaving 5 bases unmatched. The CDR3 extends over 14 amino acids. CDR1 and CDR2 from the germline V gene are MNHEY and SVGAGI. The CDR3 spells CASSLGLAENEQFF. DNA of the CDR3: TGTGCCAGCAGCCTGGGACTAGCGGAGAATGAGCAGTTCTTC.

This chain uses TRBV7-2 with TRBJ2-1; 12 bases line up with TRBD2. The CDR3 has 12 amino acids. Germline trimming cut 1 base from V and 14 bases from J; bases unmatched to any gene: 0. Germline CDR1 and CDR2: SGHTA and FQGNSA. Written as DNA, the CDR3 is TGTGCCAGCAGCTTAGGACTAGCGGGAGAGTTCTTC. Its translation: CASSLGLAGEFF.

The CDR3: CASADDTGTSGSLGEQFF. Here the CDR3 DNA reads TGTGCCAGCGCCGACGATACCGGGACTAGCGGGAGTTTAGGTGAGCAGTTCTTC. The chain uses TRBV3-1 (or the pseudogene TRBV3-2) and TRBJ2-1, with 14 nucleotides matching TRBD2. The germline CDR1 and CDR2 sequences are LGHDT and YNNKEL (reference sequence). Losses at the gene ends were 8 bases for V and 9 bases for J; bases not matched to a gene: 18. The CDR3 length is 18 residues.

The chain has TRBV9 and TRBJ2-3; 8 nucleotides line up with TRBD2. CDR1 and CDR2 (germline): SGDLS, YYNGEE. Germline trimming cut 3 bases from V and 4 bases from J; bases unmatched to any gene: 13. The CDR3 has 17 residues. The CDR3 here is CASSAPTSAVEADTQYF. In nucleotides, the CDR3 is TGTGCCAGCAGCGCGCCGACTAGCGCCGTCGAGGCAGATACGCAGTATTTT. The full variable domain, rest sourced from reference TRBV9 and TRBJ2-3, is DSGVTQTPKHLITATGQRVTLRCSPRSGDLSVYWYQQSLDQGLQFLIQYYNGEERAKGNILERFSAQQFPDLHSELNLSSLELGDSALYFCASSAPTSAVEADTQYFGPGTRLTVL.

This chain connects TRBV9 to TRBJ2-1; 12 nucleotides align to TRBD2. CDR3 size: 16 residues. The germline gives CDR1 SGDLS, CDR2 YYNGEE. With V trimmed by 4 bases and J by 3 bases, 5 bases remained unmatched. The CDR3 loop reads CASSLRGLAGYNEQFF. The DNA of the CDR3 is TGTGCCAGCAGCTTAAGGGGACTAGCGGGCTACAATGAGCAGTTCTTC. Full variable domain (outside the CDR3, taken from reference TRBV9 and TRBJ2-1): DSGVTQTPKHLITATGQRVTLRCSPRSGDLSVYWYQQSLDQGLQFLIQYYNGEERAKGNILERFSAQQFPDLHSELNLSSLELGDSALYFCASSLRGLAGYNEQFFGPGTRLTVL.

The gene calls are TRBV7-2 and TRBJ1-3; D gene uncertain. CDR1 and CDR2 (germline): SGHTA, FQGNSA. Trimming removed 9 bases at V and 4 bases at J, with 13 bases between. There are 13 residues in the CDR3. CDR3 sequence: CASEAWLGNTIYF. CDR3 DNA sequence: TGTGCCAGTGAGGCGTGGCTCGGAAACACCATATATTTT. Full variable domain (rest looked up from reference TRBV7-2 and TRBJ1-3): GAGVSQSPSNKVTEKGKDVELRCDPISGHTALYWYRQSLGQGLEFLIYFQGNSAPDKSGLPSDRFSAERTGGSVSTLTIQRTQQEDSAVYLCASEAWLGNTIYFGEGSWLTVV.

The chain joins TRBV3-1 (or the pseudogene TRBV3-2) to TRBJ2-5, with 8 positions matching TRBD1. This CDR3 has 13 amino acids. The ends lost 4 bases at V and 4 bases at J; junction bases unmatched: 2. Germline CDR1 reads LGHDT; CDR2 reads YNNKEL (reference sequence). The CDR3, as DNA: TGTGCCAGCAGCCCCAGGGGGCGAGAGACCCAGTACTTC. It specifies CASSPRGRETQYF.

In nucleotides, the CDR3 is TGCGCCAGCAGCTCTCGACTAGCGGGAGGGTTGGGTACAGATACGCAGTATTTT. Translated: CASSSRLAGGLGTDTQYF. J is TRBJ2-3 and V is TRBV5-1; 14 bases align to TRBD2. This CDR3 region has 18 residues. After removal of 3 bases from V and 3 bases from J, the junction contained 9 bases not matched to a gene. Germline CDR1 SGHRS, CDR2 YFSETQ. The complete variable domain, with remaining parts taken from reference TRBV5-1 and TRBJ2-3, reads KAGVTQTPRYLIKTRGQQVTLSCSPISGHRSVSWYQQTPGQGLQFLFEYFSETQRNKGNFPGRFSGRQFSNSRSEMNVSTLELGDSALYLCASSSRLAGGLGTDTQYFGPGTRLTVL.